This record covers a single TCR beta chain. Its recognized antigen is unknown. Base qualities are not recorded, but no much larger clone differs from it by a single base. TCRbeta CDR3 regions were amplified from genomic DNA by means of the immunoSEQ Assay, a bias-controlled multiplex PCR. In the authors' own workflow: Within the assay, amplification of reference gene primers was used to estimate how many nucleated cells each sample contained. To quantify the absolute abundance of each unique TCRbeta CDR3 rearrangement, sequence reads were collapsed and filtered. Productive Simpson clonality was computed per sample as the square root of Simpson's diversity index over productive rearrangements. The table was pulled from immuneACCESS by TCRdb, which kept in-frame rearrangements only. Such tables lose some clones; where checked, under half of the loss comes from unresolved V genes, and the rest has no known cause. V and J calls plus clone size are reproduced from that table; the DNA served to infer D and trimming. For this sample there are more than 95,000 clones; 70% to 85% appear just once. The ten largest clonotypes hold 7% to 9.5% of the sample.

Cut back by 10 bases and 6 bases, the V and J ends lie 16 bases apart. The germline V gene encodes CDR1 MNHEY and CDR2 SMNVEV (reference sequence). Including the terminal cysteine and phenylalanine, the CDR3 comprises 13 residues. The read is trimmed to its CDR3 DNA, 39 bases read in frame from base 1. The entry originates in a study of blood T cell repertoires in COVID-19 (dated by TCRdb to about 2020). Concerning the study at large: The collaborator samples originated in the United States, Italy and Spain and spanned the acute and convalescent phases of COVID-19. The prospective study material was composed of cDNA or gDNA derived from T cells, B-cell-depleted T cells, or PBMCs. Deeply sampled blood TCRbeta repertoires from subjects exposed to, actively infected with, or recovered from COVID-19 were included in the dataset. The repertoires were made available in a free public database intended to serve as a resource for research on the immune response to SARS-CoV-2. The samples were drawn from the first 160 participants of the ongoing ImmuneRACE study and from roughly 1,300 subjects provided by 6 global collaborators. The sample metadata nearly always contained a de-identified subject ID, COVID-19 status, age in years and sex. Where available, HLA class I and class II types were obtained from metadata supplied by the sample provider rather than from assay-based typing.

Each collaborating institution followed its own protocols to collect whole blood in K2EDTA tubes. Collaborator samples were shipped for TCRbeta analysis as frozen whole blood, isolated PBMCs, or DNA extracted from either sample type. General conclusions and limits of the study: Clinical and demographic metadata were provided uncurated, with the amount varying by source and participant.

Sequencing was done on a sample of peripheral blood. The sequence was collected from a man aged 65 to 85 with active or convalescent COVID-19. The chain was built from TRBV27 and TRBJ2-1; the D region possibly corresponds to TRBD1 (5 bases align). The nucleotides read TGTGCCACCCAGGGAATAAACAGCAATGAGCAGTTCTTC. The translation is CATQGINSNEQFF.